Shown below are 10 T cell receptor beta chains from a single sample sequenced in a study of tissue T cells after allogeneic stem cell transplantation (dated by TCRdb to about 2022). Library prep was done by the immunoSEQ multiplex PCR assay. Imported from immuneACCESS, the table was reduced by TCRdb to in-frame sequences with V and J called. These copies leave out some clones; in studies compared against another copy, an unresolved V gene accounts for under half, and the cause of the remainder is not known. The sample profile shows some 7,800 clones; 60% to 70% of them were found once. The ten largest account for roughly 0.83% of the sample. The sample comprised blood. Every receptor here comes from a female BALB/c mouse in good health. This mouse strain bears the MHC haplotype H2-d.

Details on this clone: The gene names here belong to mouse. Coverage ceases 1 residue before the CDR3 finishes, and the germline J gene fills in the end. The chain couples TRBV5 to TRBJ2-5; 12 bases are shared with TRBD2. In germline, CDR1 is LGHNA, CDR2 YNLKQL (reference sequence). Germline trimming cut 0 bases from V and 5 bases from J; bases unmatched to any gene: 3. The CDR3 is 16 amino acids. The sequenced CDR3 bases are TGTGCCAGCAGCCAAGAGGGACTGGGGGGTGGAGACACCCAGTAC. Encoded protein: CASSQEGLGGGDTQY. The whole CDR3 is CASSQEGLGGGDTQYF.

Comment on this clone: The listed genes are named as in mouse. The CDR3 is cut off 1 residue early in the read; its end comes from the germline J gene. This chain connects TRBV31 to TRBJ2-5, with 7 bases that match TRBD2. J lost 5 bases, V lost 1 base, and 9 bases had no gene match. Germline V lookup: CDR1 GKSSPN, CDR2 SITVG. The CDR3 is made up of 15 amino acids. CDR3 residues: CAWSPRLGVRDTQYF. The part of the CDR3 DNA that was read is TGTGCCTGGAGTCCAAGGCTGGGGGTCAGAGACACCCAGTAC.

Concerning this clone: Gene names follow the mouse nomenclature. CDR3 DNA (partial): TGTGCCAGCAGCCGTGGGACACCAAACACAGAAGTCTTC. Translation gives CASSRGTPNTEVF. The entire CDR3 sequence reads CASSRGTPNTEVFF. The V gene is TRBV2, the J gene TRBJ1-1; the D gene is possibly TRBD1 (6 bases). The read terminates 1 residue ahead of where the CDR3 ends, so the germline J gene completes it. From germline, CDR1 is LGHNA and CDR2 YSYQKL. The V end was cut by 4 bases, the J end by 0 bases, with 9 bases between. The CDR3 is 14 residues long.

Turning to this clone: The genes are named according to mouse. The read finishes 1 residue shy of the CDR3 end, and the germline J gene is used to complete it. The chain recombines TRBV31 with TRBJ2-7; TRBD2 matches at 8 bases. With V trimmed by 0 bases and J by 4 bases, 2 bases remained unmatched. CDR1 and CDR2 (germline): GKSSPN, SITVG. The CDR3 is 13 residues long. CDR3 region: CAWSLPGGYEQYF. Partial CDR3 DNA: TGTGCCTGGAGTCTCCCTGGGGGGTATGAACAGTAC. Looking up the rest from reference TRBV31 and TRBJ2-7 gives the full variable domain: AQTIHQWPVAEIKAVGSPLSLGCTIKGKSSPNLYWYWQATGGTLQQLFYSITVGQVESVVQLNLSASRPKDDQFILSTEKLLLSHSGFYLCAWSLPGGYEQYFGPGTRLTVL.

Concerning this clone: Each gene name is a mouse one. Read data end 1 residue before the CDR3 end; the end is taken from the germline J gene. The chain combines TRBV31 with TRBJ2-7; 12 positions match TRBD2. V lost 0 bases to trimming and J lost 5 bases; unmatched junction nucleotides: 2. The CDR3 has 14 residues. Germline loops: CDR1 GKSSPN, CDR2 SITVG. This CDR3 reads CAWSLGLGGHEQYF. The CDR3 DNA, read in part, is TGTGCCTGGAGTCTGGGACTGGGGGGCCATGAACAGTAC.

This clone was counted a few times. The genes are named according to mouse. The read comes to an end 1 residue before the CDR3 does, leaving the germline J gene to fill in the end. The chain carries TRBV5 and TRBJ2-7, with no clear D. Per the germline V gene, CDR1 is LGHNA and CDR2 is YNLKQL (reference sequence). The CDR3 spans 14 residues. Trimming shortened V by 0 bases and J by 4 bases, and 10 bases separated the two germline ends. The CDR3 bases that were read are TGTGCCAGCAGCCAAGATCGGGCTGGTTATGAACAGTAC. Amino acids: CASSQDRAGYEQY. The whole CDR3 reads CASSQDRAGYEQYF.

A note on this clone: The gene names here belong to mouse. The sequence runs out 1 residue before the end of the CDR3; the remainder is reconstructed from the germline J gene. The chain combines TRBV2 with TRBJ2-7; D ambiguous. Germline CDR1 and CDR2: LGHNA and YSYQKL. The CDR3 is 12 residues long. V was cut by 7 bases and J by 2 bases, with 9 bases left in between. Here the CDR3 reads CASKAAAYEQYF. The sequenced part of the CDR3 DNA is TGTGCCAGCAAAGCGGCCGCCTATGAACAGTAC.

Details on this clone: Each gene name is a mouse one. Sequencing ends 1 residue short of the CDR3 end; the germline J gene provides the rest. The chain is built from TRBV30 and TRBJ2-3, with D unclear. Trimming removed 3 bases at V and 0 bases at J, with 7 bases between. The CDR3 is made up of 13 amino acids. Germline CDR1 is SQVVS and CDR2 is ANEGSEA. This CDR3 is CSSSRPSAETLYF. The part of the CDR3 DNA that was read is TGTAGTTCTAGCCGGCCTAGTGCAGAAACGCTGTAT.

Note on this clone: Mouse names are used for the genes. The sequence runs out 1 residue before the end of the CDR3; the remainder is reconstructed from the germline J gene. The chain joins TRBV15 to TRBJ2-1; TRBD1 agrees at 7 bases. The germline V gene encodes CDR1 SGHND and CDR2 FRSKSL. The J segment lost 2 bases and the V segment lost 2 bases, leaving 0 bases of the junction unmatched. This CDR3 region has 14 residues. The CDR3 sequence is CASSLTGDYAEQFF. The sequenced part of the CDR3 DNA is TGTGCCAGCAGTTTAACAGGGGACTATGCTGAGCAGTTC.

To note about this clone: Gene names denote mouse genes. The CDR3 extends 1 residue past the end of the read, so its final part is completed from the germline J gene. This chain uses TRBV31 with TRBJ2-7; 9 bases map to TRBD2. The V segment lost 4 bases and the J segment 7 bases; nucleotides outside the gene matches: 2. The CDR3 is made up of 11 amino acids. Germline-derived CDR1 and CDR2 are GKSSPN and SITVG. CDR3 bases read: TGTGCCTGGACTGGGGGGGAGGAACAGTAC. It yields the protein CAWTGGEEQY. The full CDR3 is CAWTGGEEQYF. Based on the CDR3 plus reference TRBV31 and TRBJ2-7, the full variable domain is AQTIHQWPVAEIKAVGSPLSLGCTIKGKSSPNLYWYWQATGGTLQQLFYSITVGQVESVVQLNLSASRPKDDQFILSTEKLLLSHSGFYLCAWTGGEEQYFGPGTRLTVL.